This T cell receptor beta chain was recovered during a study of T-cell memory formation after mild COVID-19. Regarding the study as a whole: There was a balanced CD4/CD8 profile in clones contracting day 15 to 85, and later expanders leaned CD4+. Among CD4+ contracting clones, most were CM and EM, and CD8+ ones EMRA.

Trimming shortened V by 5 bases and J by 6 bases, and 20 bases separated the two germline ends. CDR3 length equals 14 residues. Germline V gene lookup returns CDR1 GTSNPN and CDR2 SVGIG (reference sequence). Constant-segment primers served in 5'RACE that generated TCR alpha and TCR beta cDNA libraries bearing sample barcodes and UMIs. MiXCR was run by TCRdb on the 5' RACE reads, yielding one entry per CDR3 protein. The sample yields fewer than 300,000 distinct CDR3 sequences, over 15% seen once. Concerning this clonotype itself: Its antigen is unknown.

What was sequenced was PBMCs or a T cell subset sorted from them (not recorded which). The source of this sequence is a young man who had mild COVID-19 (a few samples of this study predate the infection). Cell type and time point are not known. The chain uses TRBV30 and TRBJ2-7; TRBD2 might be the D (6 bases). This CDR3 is CAWGGAGGRGEQYF. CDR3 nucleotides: TGTGCCTGGGGTGGGGCAGGAGGGCGAGGCGAGCAGTACTTC.